This T cell receptor beta chain came from a study of cytomegalovirus exposure and HLA in healthy donors. The germline gives CDR1 SGHAT, CDR2 FQDESV (reference sequence). This CDR3 has 14 residues. The PCR used 60 Vbeta and 13 Jbeta primers. The data were produced by immunoSEQ multiplex PCR, yet TCRdb's version contains in-frame clones alone and is incomplete. The sample lists 130,000 to 150,000 clones, around 79% occurring once. This sequence joins TRBV11-1 and TRBJ2-5, with TRBD2 identical over 8 bases. The J call could be wrong; TRBJ2-7 is a better fit for the DNA end. The origin of this receptor is a middle-aged man in good health and CMV-seropositive. Sequenced input: PBMCs. The CDR3 is CASSLGLANNEQYF. The DNA for the CDR3 is TGTGCCAGCAGCTTAGGACTAGCGAACAACGAGCAGTACTTC.